Following are 7 T cell receptor beta chains from one sample sequenced in a study of cytomegalovirus exposure and HLA in healthy donors. PCR amplification relied on 60 Vbeta primers (plus 13 Jbeta primers). Sequencing was performed with immunoSEQ multiplex PCR; in TCRdb, only in-frame clones are kept and a portion is missing. The sample carries roughly 100,000 clones, roughly 66% recorded once. Sequencing input: PBMCs. These receptors originate from a woman aged 50 to 60 in good health and CMV-seronegative.

This chain connects TRBV5-8 to TRBJ1-4; D unclear. V lost 3 bases to trimming and J lost 3 bases, with 12 bases between them. The CDR3 covers 15 residues. Germline lookup yields CDR1 SGHTS and CDR2 YDEGEE. The DNA of the CDR3 is TGTGCCAGCAGCTCCAAAACAGATTCTAATGAAAAACTGTTTTTT. Amino acid sequence: CASSSKTDSNEKLFF.

V gene TRBV5-4 combines with J gene TRBJ1-2; 10 bases line up with TRBD1. With V trimmed by 5 bases and J by 3 bases, 4 bases remained unmatched. Germline V lookup: CDR1 SGHNT, CDR2 YYREEE (reference sequence). This CDR3 has 14 residues. The CDR3 region is CASRSGQGDYGYTF. The CDR3 coding sequence is TGTGCCAGCAGATCAGGACAGGGGGACTATGGCTACACCTTC.

The rearrangement joins TRBV19 to TRBJ1-6; 7 nucleotides line up with TRBD1. Trimming at V came to 9 bases and at J to 6 bases, leaving 8 bases not matched to a gene. This CDR3 is built from 14 residues. Per germline, CDR1 LNHDA and CDR2 SQIVND (reference sequence). The DNA for the CDR3 is TGTGCCAGCCGGGACAGAGACGTTAATTCACCCCTCCACTTT. As protein: CASRDRDVNSPLHF.

The chain employs TRBV7-9 and TRBJ2-1; D gene unclear. CDR1 is SEHNR, CDR2 FQNEAQ, per germline (reference sequence). Trimming removed 4 bases at V and 5 bases at J, with 6 bases between. CDR3 length: 12 residues. The DNA of the CDR3 is TGTGCCAGCAGCTACACTAACAATGAGCAGTTCTTC. Protein sequence: CASSYTNNEQFF.

The chain joins TRBV7-2 to TRBJ1-4, with no clear D. Germline CDR1 is SGHTA and CDR2 is FQGNSA. Trimming removed 1 base from V and 8 bases from J, with 17 bases in between. The length of the CDR3 is 16 residues. The CDR3 here is CASSLGAPAGGEKLFF. CDR3 nucleotide sequence: TGTGCCAGCAGCTTAGGTGCCCCGGCGGGTGGGGAAAAACTGTTTTTT.

The J gene is TRBJ2-7, the V gene TRBV5-8; D is possibly TRBD1 (5 bases). CDR3 length: 15 amino acids. Per the germline V gene, CDR1 is SGHTS and CDR2 is YDEGEE. Trimming cost V 4 bases and J 3 bases, with 17 bases left between them. The CDR3: CASSPGHAANYEQYF. The DNA for the CDR3 is TGTGCCAGCAGCCCAGGACACGCGGCAAACTACGAGCAGTACTTC.

V and J are TRBV7-2 and TRBJ2-2, with 8 nucleotides matching TRBD2. The ends lost 6 bases at V and 4 bases at J; junction bases unmatched: 7. The CDR3 is made up of 15 amino acids. The germline CDR1 and CDR2 sequences are SGHTA and FQGNSA. CDR3 in amino acids: CASRVIAGSTGELFF. CDR3 nucleotide sequence: TGTGCCAGCAGGGTGATAGCGGGGAGCACCGGGGAGCTGTTTTTT.